This is a list of T cell receptor beta chains from one sample in a study of T cells after posttransplantation cyclophosphamide. Sequencing was performed with immunoSEQ multiplex PCR; in TCRdb, only in-frame clones are kept and a portion is missing. Found here are approximately 11,000 clones, 75% to 95% of them singletons; the top ten hold about 3.5%. The specimen comprised PBMCs, sampled after allogeneic stem cell transplant with posttransplant cyclophosphamide. The receptor set was obtained from a female patient between 30 and 39 years old who received an allogeneic stem cell transplant from an unrelated donor, was CMV-positive, and had no GVHD. The graft donor may be the source of some T cells. Both conserved end residues are trimmed from each CDR3.

>15|TRBV10-3
AISETSGRAGTDTQY
>16|TRBV28
ASSLRRGGAPYNSPLH
>15|TRBV5-5
ASTTTPGRGAGNTIY
>10|TRBV28
ASSLGLGQGV
>13|TRBV5-1
ASSLGGHTTDTQY
>12|TRBV10-2
ASSWDRVNTEAF
>11|TRBV5-1
ASSYPGVDEQF
>12|TRBV30
AGSTSGRVDTQY
>15|TRBV5-1
ASSPLTGGTSGNTIY
>12|TRBV6-1
ASSPDRGGQPQH